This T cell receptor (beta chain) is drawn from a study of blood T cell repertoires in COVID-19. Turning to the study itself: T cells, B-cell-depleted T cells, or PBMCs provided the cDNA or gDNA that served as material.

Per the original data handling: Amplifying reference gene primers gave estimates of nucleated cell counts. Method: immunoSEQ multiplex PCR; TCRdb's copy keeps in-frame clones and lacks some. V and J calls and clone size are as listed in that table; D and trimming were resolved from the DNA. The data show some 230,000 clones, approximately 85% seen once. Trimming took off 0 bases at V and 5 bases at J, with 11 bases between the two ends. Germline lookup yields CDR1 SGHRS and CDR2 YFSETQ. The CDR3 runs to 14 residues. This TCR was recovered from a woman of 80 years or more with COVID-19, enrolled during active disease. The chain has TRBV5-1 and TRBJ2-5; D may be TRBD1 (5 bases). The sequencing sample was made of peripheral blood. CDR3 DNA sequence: TGCGCCAGCAGCTTGGCGTCAGGGTTGGAGACCCAGTACTTC. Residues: CASSLASGLETQYF.